Sequencing of this T cell receptor (beta chain) was carried out in a study of T cells after yellow fever vaccination. Study-wide points: In FACS-sorted repertoires, abundant clonotypes from the bulk population could appear as contaminants. The booster saw the reappearance of most primary-vaccination clones (roughly 96% CD4, 80% to 90% CD8). The appearance of a small share of clonotypes in both CD4 and CD8 compartments was observed.

V shed 1 base and J shed 6 bases, with 11 bases lying between them. CDR1 and CDR2 (germline): SGHDT, YYEEEE. The length of the CDR3 is 13 residues. From the 5' RACE reads, TCRdb called clonotypes with MiXCR, one entry per CDR3 protein. The sample lists approximately 160,000 distinct CDR3 sequences, roughly 8.8% occurring once. This clonotype was recorded at least ten times. Its matching antigen is unknown. The TCR comes from a young man who received the YFV17D yellow fever vaccine. The input for sequencing was CD8+ T cells sorted from PBMCs, taken 45 days after the yellow fever booster vaccination. The rearrangement joins TRBV5-6 to TRBJ2-7; D may be TRBD1 (6 bases). The CDR3 sequence is CASSLYRAREQYV. The CDR3 DNA reads as TGTGCCAGCAGCTTGTACAGGGCTCGCGAGCAGTACGTC.